One sample yielded the 7 T cell receptor beta chains listed below, sequenced in a study of CD8 T cells in Susac syndrome. It was with random hexamers that 0.5 to 1 ug RNA was reverse transcribed. Each CDR3 protein is one row after TCRdb ran MiXCR on the immunoSEQ multiplex PCR reads. The table includes roughly 100,000 distinct CDR3 sequences, approximately 95% detected once. The material sequenced was CD8+ T cells from PBMCs. These receptors all come from a human donor with Susac syndrome.

The chain is built from TRBV7-8 and TRBJ2-5; D is unclear. Germline-derived CDR1 and CDR2 are SGHVS and FQNEAQ. This CDR3 is built from 13 residues. V was clipped by 1 base and J by 5 bases, with 8 bases between them. CDR3 nucleotides: TGTGCCAGCAGCTTAGAAGCGTGGGAGACCCAGTACTTC. Protein sequence: CASSLEAWETQYF.

The gene calls are TRBV6-5 and TRBJ2-7; TRBD2 might be the D (6 bases). Trimming took off 0 bases at V and 7 bases at J, with 10 bases between the two ends. Germline loops: CDR1 MNHEY, CDR2 SVGAGI. This CDR3 has 13 amino acids. The CDR3: CASSYSTGEEQYF. The CDR3 nucleotides read TGTGCCAGCAGTTACTCGACGGGGGAGGAGCAGTACTTC.

The chain couples TRBV20-1 to TRBJ1-1; D unresolved. Germline loops: CDR1 DFQATT, CDR2 SNEGSKA (reference sequence). This CDR3 is built from 16 residues. With 3 bases removed from V and 2 bases from J, the gap between germline ends came to 19 bases. CDR3 region: CSASPPGLDKNTEAFF. The CDR3 nucleotides read TGCAGTGCTAGCCCCCCGGGCCTAGATAAAAACACTGAAGCTTTCTTT.

This sequence joins TRBV5-1 and TRBJ1-1, with 7 bases identical to TRBD1. V lost 2 bases to trimming and J lost 4 bases; unmatched junction nucleotides: 5. The CDR3 is 14 amino acids. Germline lookup yields CDR1 SGHRS and CDR2 YFSETQ. The CDR3 nucleotides are TGCGCCAGCAGCTTTACAGGGGAGAGCACTGAAGCTTTCTTT. This encodes CASSFTGESTEAFF.

The gene calls are TRBV2 and TRBJ2-7; D gene unclear. The length of the CDR3 is 12 residues. In germline, CDR1 is SNHLY, CDR2 FYNNEI. V dropped 8 bases and J dropped 3 bases, with 11 bases sitting between them. CDR3 region: CASVADLYEQYF. The CDR3 DNA sequence: TGTGCCAGCGTGGCAGACCTCTACGAGCAGTACTTC.

V gene TRBV7-9 combines with J gene TRBJ2-5; D not certain. Trimming stripped 10 bases from V and 3 bases from J, with 15 bases between. In germline, CDR1 is SEHNR, CDR2 FQNEAQ (reference sequence). The CDR3 has 13 residues. CDR3 loop: CATEARREETQYF. As DNA, the CDR3 is TGTGCCACCGAGGCCCGCAGAGAAGAGACCCAGTACTTC.

This clonotype was detected a few times. The rearrangement uses TRBV9 and TRBJ2-3; perhaps TRBD1 as D (6 bases). V was clipped by 5 bases and J by 1 base, with 11 bases between them. The CDR3 is 14 amino acids. Germline V gives CDR1 SGDLS, CDR2 YYNGEE. CDR3 loop: CASSPSGGTDTQYF. As DNA, the CDR3 is TGTGCCAGCAGTCCTTCAGGGGGCACAGATACGCAGTATTTT. Drawing the rest from reference TRBV9 and TRBJ2-3, the complete variable domain is DSGVTQTPKHLITATGQRVTLRCSPRSGDLSVYWYQQSLDQGLQFLIQYYNGEERAKGNILERFSAQQFPDLHSELNLSSLELGDSALYFCASSPSGGTDTQYFGPGTRLTVL.